This T cell receptor (beta chain) stems from a study of shared clonotypes between healthy human individuals. Sequencing was performed with immunoSEQ multiplex PCR; in TCRdb, only in-frame clones are kept and a portion is missing. Of fewer than 1.8 million clones in the sample, around 98.5% were seen once. Trimming removed 2 bases from V and 1 base from J, with 13 bases in between. The CDR3 is made up of 16 amino acids. Germline CDR1 SNHLY, CDR2 FYNNEI. The sequencing sample was made of naive CD4+ T cells sorted from blood. The subset here: CD45RA+ positively selected. V gene TRBV2 combines with J gene TRBJ2-3; maybe TRBD1 (6 bases). This sequence originates from a man aged 25 to 40 in good health. The CDR3 sequence: CASSEQTGPGTDTQYF. The DNA for the CDR3 is TGTGCCAGCAGTGAACAAACAGGGCCTGGCACAGATACGCAGTATTTT. The full variable domain, completed using reference TRBV2 and TRBJ2-3, is EPEVTQTPSHQVTQMGQEVILRCVPISNHLYFYWYRQILGQKVEFLVSFYNNEISEKSEIFDDQFSVERPDGSNFTLKIRSTKLEDSAMYFCASSEQTGPGTDTQYFGPGTRLTVL.